These T cell receptor beta chains were read from a single sample in a study of T cells in Graves' hyperthyroidism and ophthalmopathy. TCRdb reanalysed the multiplex PCR reads using MiXCR and keeps one entry per CDR3 protein. The sample consists of 700,000 to 950,000 distinct CDR3 sequences, about 35% of them appearing once. Sequenced sample: blood. The receptors stem from a woman between 40 and 50 years old with Graves' hyperthyroidism. Each CDR3 is given with its conserved first and last residue. Expanded clones are given a class, and other clones once, few, many or no size at all.

>TRBJ1-1|TRBV10-2|.
CASSGQGIEAFF
>TRBJ2-7|TRBV29-1|few
CSVWDRGRLRNEQYF
>TRBJ2-3|TRBV10-3|few
CAISEGRGEDTQYF
>TRBJ2-7|TRBV10-3|many
CAISGENYEQYF
>TRBJ2-7|TRBV12-3/TRBV12-4|.
CASSSPRTGPSEQYF
>TRBJ2-6|TRBV29-1|many
CSVEATGAGANVLTF
>TRBJ1-5|TRBV5-1|.
CASNSGVDQPQHF
>TRBJ2-2|TRBV10-3|.
CATEEDGELFF
>TRBJ2-2|TRBV12-3/TRBV12-4|many
CASSSTQGHTGELFF
>TRBJ2-2|TRBV10-3|.
CAISSGLAGPGELFF
>TRBJ2-2|TRBV5-6|few
CASSQRPTGGTGELFF
>TRBJ1-2|TRBV10-3|many
CASSETGTANYGYTF
>TRBJ1-1|TRBV7-9|many
CASRLKYTEAFF
>TRBJ1-6|TRBV5-1|.
CASSLTGSANSPLHF
>TRBJ1-1|TRBV7-2|many
CASSGQGGPSGEAFF
>TRBJ2-7|TRBV10-3|many
CAISGAPYYEQYF
>TRBJ1-2|TRBV24-1|.
CATSDPGQGPFGYTF
>TRBJ2-7|TRBV18|.
CASSPPNENEQYF
>TRBJ1-6|TRBV9|.
CASSPGGQGDSPLHF
>TRBJ1-2|TRBV4-3|.
CASSRSGLGTYGYTF
>TRBJ2-7|TRBV15|once
CATSSSVGEQYF
>TRBJ1-2|TRBV7-9|few
CASSPRSPEIHRGGRYYGYTF
>TRBJ2-2|TRBV6-5|.
CASSYSQGSTGELFF
>TRBJ1-1|TRBV29-1|many
CSVEDRMDTEAFF
>TRBJ1-1|TRBV7-2|few
CALNRGPDTEAFF
>TRBJ1-6|TRBV5-6|few
CASSSDRGPPLHF
>TRBJ1-1|TRBV5-4|.
CASMTGAEAFF
>TRBJ2-5|TRBV20-1|many
CSASEGWKTQYF
>TRBJ1-2|TRBV19|.
CASSMGDRSYGYTF
>TRBJ1-1|TRBV4-3|.
CASKGGKRGGNTEAFF
>TRBJ1-5|TRBV5-5|many
CASTQGLGQPQHF
>TRBJ1-3|TRBV7-8|many
CASSFPGGNTIYF
>TRBJ1-6|TRBV6-5|.
CASRATPTSYNSPLHF
>TRBJ2-5|TRBV20-1|many
CSASNPDSQETQYF
>TRBJ2-2|TRBV10-3|many
CAISAGENTGELFF
>TRBJ1-1|TRBV6-5|.
CATRLLQGSEAFF
>TRBJ2-5|TRBV10-1|.
CASSDHTRLAGYNEQYF
>TRBJ1-1|TRBV5-6|many
CASSSTGEAFF
>TRBJ1-2|TRBV5-5|few
CASSLASRKGGANRYGYTF
>TRBJ2-7|TRBV7-7|.
CASSFVEGESSYEQYF
>TRBJ1-6|TRBV2|.
CASSVRDHKSNSPLHF
>TRBJ1-1|TRBV7-6|many
CASFLGQGTEAFF
>TRBJ1-2|TRBV9|many
CASSTGQEESYGYTF
>TRBJ2-2|TRBV7-9|.
CASSQVADNTGELFF
>TRBJ1-1|TRBV6-6|few
CASRIQGYTEAFF
>TRBJ2-7|TRBV2|many
CASSDRGPSYEQYF
>TRBJ2-7|TRBV6-5|.
CASSRTQGLAGGEQYF
>TRBJ2-2|TRBV7-3|many
CASSPGPGGGELFF
>TRBJ2-2|TRBV2|many
CASQGSGELFF
>TRBJ2-5|TRBV24-1|many
CATKGGNQETQYF
>TRBJ1-6|TRBV6-5|many
CASSLQNYNSPLHF
>TRBJ1-6|TRBV7-8|many
CASSLAVNSPLHF